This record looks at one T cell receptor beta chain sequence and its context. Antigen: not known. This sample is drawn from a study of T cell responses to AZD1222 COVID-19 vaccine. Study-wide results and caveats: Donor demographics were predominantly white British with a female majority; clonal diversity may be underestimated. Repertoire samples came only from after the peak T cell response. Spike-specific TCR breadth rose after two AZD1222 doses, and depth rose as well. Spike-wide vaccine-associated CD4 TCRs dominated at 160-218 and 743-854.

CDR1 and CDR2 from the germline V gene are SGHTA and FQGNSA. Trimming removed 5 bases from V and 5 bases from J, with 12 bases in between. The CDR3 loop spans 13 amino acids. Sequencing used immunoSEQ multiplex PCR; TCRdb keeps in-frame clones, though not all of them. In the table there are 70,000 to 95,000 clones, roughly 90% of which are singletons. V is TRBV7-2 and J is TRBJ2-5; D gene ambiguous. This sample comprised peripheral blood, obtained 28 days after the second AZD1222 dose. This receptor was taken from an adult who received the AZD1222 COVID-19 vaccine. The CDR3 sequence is CASSSRARETQYF. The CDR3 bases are TGTGCCAGCAGCAGCCGGGCCCGGGAGACCCAGTACTTC.